Below, 19 T cell receptor beta chains from the same sample are listed, as sequenced in a study of shared T cell receptors in the human thymus. TCRdb's copy holds only in-frame clones and misses some; the assay was immunoSEQ multiplex PCR. The sample carries 640,000 or so clones, around 87% recorded once. The same sample was also studied in work on human thymus T cells.

Sequencing was carried out using thymocytes. The receptor source for this set is a boy under three years old with a congenital heart defect.

The chain carries TRBV4-3 and TRBJ2-1, with no clear D. The CDR3 runs 13 residues. Looked up from germline, CDR1 is LGHNA and CDR2 is YSLEER. The ends were cut back, 0 bases at V and 8 bases at J, with 8 bases in the middle. The DNA of the CDR3 is TGCGCCAGCAGCCAAGACTTAGGAGATGAGCAGTTCTTC. It is translated as CASSQDLGDEQFF.

V and J are TRBV19 and TRBJ1-4; D ambiguous. Trimming stripped 3 bases from V and 8 bases from J, with 4 bases between. This CDR3 is 11 amino acids long. Germline CDR1 and CDR2: LNHDA and SQIVND (reference sequence). The CDR3 protein is CASSISEKLFF. The CDR3 region has the DNA TGTGCCAGTAGTATTAGCGAAAAACTGTTTTTT.

The V and J genes are TRBV2 and TRBJ1-1; D is uncertain. The germline V gene has CDR1 SNHLY and CDR2 FYNNEI. CDR3 length equals 15 residues. Trimming removed 7 bases at V and 0 bases at J, with 15 bases between. The CDR3 reads CASIEENSLNTEAFF. CDR3 in DNA: TGTGCCAGCATAGAAGAGAACAGCTTGAACACTGAAGCTTTCTTT.

The chain employs TRBV7-6 and TRBJ1-2; D ambiguous. This CDR3 is 14 amino acids long. Germline V CDR1 and CDR2: SGHVS, FNYEAQ. V was cut by 5 bases and J by 6 bases, with 16 bases left in between. CDR3 nucleotides: TGTGCCAGCAGCCAACAATCTGATTATGATGGCTACACCTTC. Protein product: CASSQQSDYDGYTF.

The chain combines TRBV23-1 with TRBJ2-7; weak D call: TRBD1 (6 bases). TRBV23-1 is an open reading frame, and its role is uncertain. The CDR3 is 17 residues long. Trimming cost V 5 bases and J 3 bases, with 23 bases left between them. CDR3 loop: CASSVLQGSPRFYEQYF. The CDR3 nucleotides are TGCGCCAGCAGTGTTTTACAGGGTTCTCCGCGATTCTACGAGCAGTACTTC.

The chain joins TRBV6-1 to TRBJ2-3, with D maybe TRBD2 (5 bases). The V and J ends lost 4 bases and 6 bases respectively, with 23 bases between them. CDR1 is MNHNS, CDR2 SASEGT, per germline. The CDR3 extends over 17 amino acids. The CDR3 region has the DNA TGTGCCAGCAGTGCAAGACGGACTGGACGTGTCGGGGATACGCAGTATTTT. The encoded protein is CASSARRTGRVGDTQYF.

The chain recombines TRBV25-1 with TRBJ2-7, with TRBD1 identical over 8 bases. This CDR3 is 16 amino acids long. V trimming: 4 bases; J trimming: 3 bases; junction bases outside the gene matches: 11. In germline, CDR1 is MGHDK, CDR2 SYGVNS. The CDR3 reads CASSAPTRTGSYEQYF. CDR3 sequence (DNA): TGTGCCAGCAGTGCGCCGACTCGGACAGGGAGCTACGAGCAGTACTTC.

Here the CDR3 reads CASSIQTGGSYEQYF. CDR3 nucleotide sequence: TGCGCCAGCAGCATCCAGACAGGGGGGTCCTACGAGCAGTACTTC. The chain is built from TRBV5-1 and TRBJ2-7; 9 bases match TRBD1. The V and J ends lost 4 bases and 1 base, in that order; junction bases with no gene match: 6. The CDR3 spans 15 residues. CDR1 and CDR2 (germline): SGHRS, YFSETQ.

The rearrangement uses TRBV15 and TRBJ1-6; 10 nucleotides agree with TRBD1. After removal of 4 bases from V and 9 bases from J, the junction contained 9 bases not matched to a gene. The CDR3 contains 16 residues. Germline CDR1 and CDR2: LNHNV and YYDKDF (reference sequence). The CDR3 protein is CATSTGTGANGSPLHF. The CDR3 coding sequence is TGTGCCACCAGCACGGGGACAGGGGCTAATGGTTCACCCCTCCACTTT. The full variable domain, rest sourced from reference TRBV15 and TRBJ1-6, is DAMVIQNPRYQVTQFGKPVTLSCSQTLNHNVMYWYQQKSSQAPKLLFHYYDKDFNNEADTPDNFQSRRPNTSFCFLDIRSPGLGDTAMYLCATSTGTGANGSPLHFGNGTRLTVT.

This chain uses TRBV4-2 with TRBJ1-3; no firm D call. The CDR3 contains 15 residues. Germline V gene data show CDR1 as LGHNA and CDR2 as YNFKEQ. Deletions cut 1 base from V and 7 bases from J, with 14 bases between. As DNA, the CDR3 is TGTGCCAGCAGCCAAGGTTACGGAGGAAGGAACACCATATATTTT. Protein product: CASSQGYGGRNTIYF.

This chain connects TRBV10-3 to TRBJ2-3, with D possibly matching TRBD2 (6 bases). This CDR3 spans 19 amino acids. Trimming stripped 4 bases from V and 0 bases from J, with 23 bases between. Per germline, CDR1 ENHRY and CDR2 SYGVKD. The CDR3 region has the DNA TGTGCCATCAGTGGGAGCCGGTTAAGAGCTAGCGCGAGCACAGATACGCAGTATTTT. Translation gives CAISGSRLRASASTDTQYF.

This clone was seen once. V gene TRBV6-5 combines with J gene TRBJ1-5, with D hard to call. Germline V CDR1 and CDR2: MNHEY, SVGAGI. This CDR3 has 14 amino acids. V lost 2 bases and J 8 bases, leaving 13 bases between the germline ends. The CDR3 sequence: CASSYRRSLEPQHF. The CDR3 coding sequence is TGTGCCAGCAGTTACAGGCGGTCTCTCGAGCCCCAGCATTTT.

This clone occurred a few times. As DNA, the CDR3 is TGTGCCAGTAGTATAGAAAACAGGGGGAAGCAGTACTTC. It translates to CASSIENRGKQYF. The J gene is TRBJ2-7, the V gene TRBV19; 8 nucleotides match TRBD1. Trimming cost V 0 bases and J 8 bases; bases outside gene matches: 3. Germline-derived CDR1 and CDR2 are LNHDA and SQIVND (reference sequence). The CDR3 runs to 13 residues. The whole variable domain, filled in from reference TRBV19 and TRBJ2-7, reads DGGITQSPKYLFRKEGQNVTLSCEQNLNHDAMYWYRQDPGQGLRLIYYSQIVNDFQKGDIAEGYSVSREKKESFPLTVTSAQKNPTAFYLCASSIENRGKQYFGPGTRLTVT.

This chain links TRBV11-2 with TRBJ2-2; 9 bases are a match to TRBD2. Germline loops: CDR1 SGHAT, CDR2 FQNNGV. The CDR3 runs to 17 residues. The J segment lost 4 bases and the V segment lost 8 bases, leaving 14 bases of the junction unmatched. CDR3 sequence: CASRRGFAGGLTGELFF. The CDR3, as DNA: TGTGCCAGCCGAAGAGGATTCGCGGGGGGGCTCACCGGGGAGCTGTTTTTT.

The rearrangement joins TRBV7-2 to TRBJ2-7, with D perhaps TRBD2 (6 bases). V was clipped by 3 bases and J by 5 bases, with 11 bases between them. Per germline, CDR1 SGHTA and CDR2 FQGNSA. This CDR3 has 13 amino acids. As DNA, the CDR3 is TGTGCCAGCAGCTTCGGAGGGTTCCACGAGCAGTACTTC. Protein: CASSFGGFHEQYF.

The chain carries TRBV25-1 and TRBJ1-2, with D tentatively TRBD1 (6 bases). This CDR3 is built from 15 residues. Germline assignment: CDR1 MGHDK and CDR2 SYGVNS. The V end lost 8 bases, the J end lost 2 bases, and 18 bases lay between the germline ends. The DNA for the CDR3 is TGTGCCAGCTCCATAAGTGGGGGCCCCAACTATGGCTACACCTTC. It specifies CASSISGGPNYGYTF.

The chain employs TRBV5-1 and TRBJ2-1, with TRBD2 as a possible D gene (6 bases). The CDR3 is made up of 15 amino acids. The V end lost 4 bases, the J end lost 6 bases, and 17 bases lay between the germline ends. Germline V lookup: CDR1 SGHRS, CDR2 YFSETQ. CDR3: CASSPERVLGNEQFF. The DNA of the CDR3 is TGCGCCAGCAGCCCGGAGCGGGTTCTCGGCAATGAGCAGTTCTTC.

The chain has TRBV10-2 and TRBJ2-1, with 8 bases that match TRBD2. Germline assignment: CDR1 WSHSY and CDR2 SAAADI. Trimming took 7 bases from V and 5 from J; bases not matched to a gene: 7. The CDR3 length is 14 residues. CDR3 region: CASTSGSFNNEQFF. DNA for the CDR3: TGCGCCAGCACGAGCGGGAGTTTTAACAATGAGCAGTTCTTC.

This chain joins TRBV2 and TRBJ1-1, with 10 nucleotides matching TRBD1. CDR3 length: 15 residues. Germline loops: CDR1 SNHLY, CDR2 FYNNEI. V was clipped by 4 bases and J by 4 bases; unmatched bases: 6. CDR3 DNA sequence: TGTGCCAGCAGTGTACGACAGGGGGCTTTCACTGAAGCTTTCTTT. It is translated as CASSVRQGAFTEAFF.